Below are 2 T cell receptor beta chains sequenced from a single sample in a study of T cell responses to AZD1222 COVID-19 vaccine. Clones were read by immunoSEQ multiplex PCR, and TCRdb kept only the in-frame ones, dropping some. The data show under 200,000 clones, over 85% seen once. The material was peripheral blood, obtained 28 days after the second dose of the MenACWY control vaccine. The receptor source for this set is an adult who received the MenACWY meningococcal vaccine as a control.

This chain uses TRBV2 with TRBJ1-2; maybe TRBD1 (5 bases). Germline V CDR1 and CDR2: SNHLY, FYNNEI. The CDR3 extends over 13 amino acids. The V end lost 7 bases, the J end lost 8 bases, and 17 bases lay between the germline ends. The chain's CDR3 is CASMVGTTRGYTF. DNA for the CDR3: TGTGCCAGCATGGTGGGGACCACTCGAGGCTACACCTTC.

The J gene is TRBJ1-2, the V gene TRBV3-1 (or the pseudogene TRBV3-2), with D perhaps TRBD1 (5 bases). Deletions cut 1 base from V and 6 bases from J, with 12 bases between. The CDR3 loop spans 14 amino acids. Germline values: CDR1 LGHDT, CDR2 YNNKEL (reference sequence). This CDR3 is CASSQAATVDGYTF. CDR3 coding DNA: TGTGCCAGCAGCCAAGCCGCGACAGTAGATGGCTACACCTTC.